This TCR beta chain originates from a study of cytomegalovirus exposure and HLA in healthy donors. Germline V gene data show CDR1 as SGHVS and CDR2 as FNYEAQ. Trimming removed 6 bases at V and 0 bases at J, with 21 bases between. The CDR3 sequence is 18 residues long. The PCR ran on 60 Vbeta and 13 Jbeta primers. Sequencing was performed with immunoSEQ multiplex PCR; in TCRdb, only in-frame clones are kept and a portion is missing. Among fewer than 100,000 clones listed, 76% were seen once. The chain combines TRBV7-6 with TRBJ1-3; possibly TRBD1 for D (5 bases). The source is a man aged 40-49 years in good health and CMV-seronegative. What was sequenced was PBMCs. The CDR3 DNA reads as TGTGCCAGCAGTCTATTAGCCCGTGGACAAGCCTCTGGAAACACCATATATTTT. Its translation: CASSLLARGQASGNTIYF.